The present entry profiles one T cell receptor beta chain with its context. What it binds is unknown. These data belong to a study of T cells expressing NK-cell markers. Study-wide results and limits: Of CD8+ T cells, about 1.0-8% belonged to dominant NKG2C+ clonotypes in several donors. A few donors' CD3+CD56-NKG2C+ cells were dominated by the same clonotypes.

This CDR3 has 16 amino acids. Germline V CDR1 and CDR2: DFQATT, SNEGSKA (reference sequence). TCRdb re-called the 5' RACE reads and catalogs CDR3 proteins one per entry, DNA excluded. The sample's table shows about 400,000 distinct CDR3 sequences. This TCR came from a woman aged 45 to 65 in good health. The chain recombines TRBV20-1 with TRBJ2-5; as DNA is missing, the TRBD2 call by TCRdb cannot be tested. The specimen sequenced was blood T cells: a sorted CD56 or NKG2C T cell subset, CD4+ or CD8+ T cells, or bulk PBMC T cells (not recorded which). The CDR3 is CSARDESFLGRETQYF.